The 26 T cell receptor beta chains below all came from one sample that was sequenced in a study of radiation and T cells in renal cell carcinoma. Libraries were prepared by immunoSEQ multiplex PCR; TCRdb keeps only in-frame clonotypes and omits some of them. The profile shows 150,000 to 200,000 clones, about 87% of them singletons. Noted time point: blood 4 weeks post-SBRT, at nephrectomy. Treatment here: 15 Gy SBRT to primary tumor, nephrectomy 4 weeks later. This sample comprised blood, obtained from a patient whose treatment included radiotherapy and nephrectomy. These receptors were collected from a woman aged 45-65 years with renal cell carcinoma.

This chain uses TRBV12-5 with TRBJ2-7; D tentatively reads TRBD1 or TRBD2 (6 bases each). Trimming took 2 bases from V and 3 from J, leaving 17 bases between them. The length of the CDR3 is 16 residues. CDR1 LGHNT and CDR2 FRNRAP come from the germline V gene. This CDR3 reads CASGLTRGQRLYEQYF. Written as DNA, the CDR3 is TGTGCTAGTGGTTTGACCCGGGGGCAGCGGCTCTACGAGCAGTACTTC.

This clone has only one observation. The chain couples TRBV19 to TRBJ2-3, with D uncertain. The CDR3 length is 16 residues. The ends were cut back, 3 bases at V and 0 bases at J, with 13 bases in the middle. Germline lookup yields CDR1 LNHDA and CDR2 SQIVND (reference sequence). Here the CDR3 DNA reads TGTGCCAGTAGTATTTGGGCGGATTTTAGCACAGATACGCAGTATTTT. It translates to CASSIWADFSTDTQYF.

Only one count was recorded for this clone. V usage is TRBV10-3 and J usage is TRBJ2-2; D not certain. Germline V lookup: CDR1 ENHRY, CDR2 SYGVKD. V lost 4 bases, J lost 1 base, and 7 bases lay in between. The CDR3 is 14 residues long. The DNA for the CDR3 is TGTGCCATCAGTGCTGGGCAGAACACCGGGGAGCTGTTTTTT. Amino acid sequence: CAISAGQNTGELFF.

In its sample, this clone was seen a few times. The rearrangement uses TRBV6-5 and TRBJ1-2, with 8 positions matching TRBD1. The V gene end was trimmed by 6 bases and the J gene end by 7 bases; junction bases not matched to a gene: 7. The CDR3 runs to 13 residues. Per germline, CDR1 MNHEY and CDR2 SVGAGI. CDR3 DNA sequence: TGTGCCAGCAGCCCAGGACAGGGACGTGGCTACACCTTC. It yields the protein CASSPGQGRGYTF.

This sequence joins TRBV7-8 and TRBJ1-1; D ambiguous. Germline V lookup: CDR1 SGHVS, CDR2 FQNEAQ. V lost 5 bases and J 4 bases, leaving 14 bases between the germline ends. The CDR3 length is 14 residues. The chain's CDR3 is CASSPDTFSTEAFF. The DNA of the CDR3 is TGTGCCAGCAGCCCCGACACCTTTTCCACTGAAGCTTTCTTT.

The rearrangement joins TRBV4-2 to TRBJ1-2; D is uncertain. Germline lookup yields CDR1 LGHNA and CDR2 YNFKEQ. V dropped 0 bases and J dropped 7 bases, with 15 bases sitting between them. The CDR3 length is 15 residues. CDR3: CASSQDLIGRFGYTF. Written as DNA, the CDR3 is TGTGCCAGCAGCCAAGATCTGATAGGGAGATTTGGCTACACCTTC.

The gene calls are TRBV7-8 and TRBJ2-2; 9 bases align to TRBD1. CDR1 SGHVS and CDR2 FQNEAQ come from the germline V gene. The V and J ends lost 7 bases and 3 bases, in that order; junction bases with no gene match: 6. The CDR3 has 15 residues. The CDR3: CASTTGQGDTGELFF. The CDR3 DNA sequence: TGTGCCAGCACCACGGGACAGGGAGACACCGGGGAGCTGTTTTTT.

The chain carries TRBV9 and TRBJ2-5; possible D gene TRBD1, 7 bases. The V gene lost 3 bases and the J gene lost 5 bases, with 17 bases spanning the gap. The germline CDR1 and CDR2 sequences are SGDLS and YYNGEE. This CDR3 region has 15 residues. The CDR3 is CASSAIGGGRETQYF. In DNA, the CDR3 is TGTGCCAGCAGCGCAATTGGAGGGGGCCGGGAGACCCAGTACTTC.

This clone was counted a single time. CDR3 sequence (DNA): TGTGCCAGCAGTGGTTTGAATCAGCCCCAGCATTTT. Its protein product is CASSGLNQPQHF. V and J are TRBV6-1 and TRBJ1-5; D not certain. V was clipped by 4 bases and J by 4 bases, with 5 bases between them. The CDR3 has 12 residues. CDR1 and CDR2 (germline): MNHNS, SASEGT.

The chain uses TRBV6-6 and TRBJ1-3; D might be TRBD1 (5 bases). V was cut by 0 bases and J by 1 base, with 10 bases left in between. This CDR3 comprises 16 residues. The germline CDR1 and CDR2 sequences are MNHNY and SVGAGI (reference sequence). In DNA, the CDR3 is TGTGCCAGCAGTTACTCGGGGGATTCATCTGGAAACACCATATATTTT. Translation: CASSYSGDSSGNTIYF.

The CDR3 here is CASSLGRFGNQPQHF. The CDR3 DNA reads TGTGCCAGCAGCTTGGGCAGGTTTGGCAATCAGCCCCAGCATTTT. This chain uses TRBV7-9 with TRBJ1-5; D remains ambiguous. The length of the CDR3 is 15 residues. V was cut by 3 bases and J by 2 bases, with 11 bases left in between. The germline gives CDR1 SEHNR, CDR2 FQNEAQ (reference sequence). Supplemented by reference TRBV7-9 and TRBJ1-5, the full variable domain reads DTGVSQNPRHKITKRGQNVTFRCDPISEHNRLYWYRQTLGQGPEFLTYFQNEAQLEKSRLLSDRFSAERPKGSFSTLEIQRTEQGDSAMYLCASSLGRFGNQPQHFGDGTRLSIL.

This chain joins TRBV5-8 and TRBJ1-5; D ambiguous. CDR1 and CDR2 from the germline V gene are SGHTS and YDEGEE. The germline V and J ends were trimmed by 0 bases and 8 bases, with 12 bases remaining between them. CDR3 length: 14 amino acids. The CDR3 DNA reads TGTGCCAGCAGCTTGGCCCTCGCGGGGAAGCCCCAGCATTTT. Translating gives CASSLALAGKPQHF.

The rearrangement uses TRBV19 and TRBJ2-5; the match to TRBD2 covers 10 bases. The CDR3 runs to 15 residues. V gave up 5 bases and J gave up 1 base; unmatched junction bases: 4. Germline assignment: CDR1 LNHDA and CDR2 SQIVND (reference sequence). This CDR3 reads CASSLAGGIQETQYF. DNA of the CDR3: TGTGCCAGTAGTTTAGCGGGGGGCATCCAAGAGACCCAGTACTTC.

This clone appeared a single time. The rearrangement links TRBV2 to TRBJ2-7; 8 bases fit TRBD1. The germline CDR1 and CDR2 sequences are SNHLY and FYNNEI. V dropped 4 bases and J dropped 4; count of bases not matched to a gene: 6. CDR3 length equals 14 residues. CDR3 bases: TGTGCCAGCAGTGGCGCAGGGGGCATGTACGAGCAGTACTTC. Its translation: CASSGAGGMYEQYF. The full variable domain, with the rest looked up from reference TRBV2 and TRBJ2-7, is EPEVTQTPSHQVTQMGQEVILRCVPISNHLYFYWYRQILGQKVEFLVSFYNNEISEKSEIFDDQFSVERPDGSNFTLKIRSTKLEDSAMYFCASSGAGGMYEQYFGPGTRLTVT.

This chain links TRBV18 with TRBJ1-2, with 11 positions matching TRBD1. The V gene's germline CDR1 is KGHSH and CDR2 LQKENI. The V and J ends lost 4 bases and 5 bases, in that order; junction bases with no gene match: 9. This CDR3 comprises 16 residues. CDR3 in amino acids: CASSLRTGQGEYGYTF. CDR3 coding DNA: TGTGCCAGCTCACTTCGAACGGGACAGGGGGAGTATGGCTACACCTTC. The variable domain in full, with the rest retrieved from reference TRBV18 and TRBJ1-2, is NAGVMQNPRHLVRRRGQEARLRCSPMKGHSHVYWYRQLPEEGLKFMVYLQKENIIDESGMPKERFSAEFPKEGPSILRIQQVVRGDSAAYFCASSLRTGQGEYGYTFGSGTRLTVV.

This chain uses TRBV6-6 with TRBJ1-1; no clear D gene. The CDR3 is 14 residues long. V was trimmed by 2 bases and J by 0 bases, leaving 7 bases between them. Germline CDR1 is MNHNY and CDR2 is SVGAGI (reference sequence). In DNA, the CDR3 is TGTGCCAGCAGTTACAGGGCCATGAACACTGAAGCTTTCTTT. The encoded protein is CASSYRAMNTEAFF.

The chain joins TRBV6-5 to TRBJ2-3; maybe TRBD2 (5 bases). The CDR3 has 14 residues. Germline lookup yields CDR1 MNHEY and CDR2 SVGAGI. V dropped 6 bases and J dropped 0 bases, with 10 bases sitting between them. CDR3 DNA sequence: TGTGCCAGCAGGGTTGGACTGAGCACAGATACGCAGTATTTT. Protein sequence: CASRVGLSTDTQYF.

This chain uses TRBV4-3 with TRBJ2-1; 8 nucleotides match TRBD2. Germline V gene data show CDR1 as LGHNA and CDR2 as YSLEER. The CDR3 runs to 16 residues. The ends lost 0 bases at V and 6 bases at J; junction bases unmatched: 7. CDR3: CASSQEVQRGFNEQFF. CDR3 bases: TGCGCCAGCAGCCAAGAGGTCCAGCGGGGGTTCAATGAGCAGTTCTTC.

V usage is TRBV10-2 and J usage is TRBJ2-2; D uncertain. The V and J ends lost 6 bases and 0 bases respectively, with 8 bases between them. The CDR3 length is 14 residues. Germline V gene sequence: CDR1 WSHSY, CDR2 SAAADI. The CDR3 DNA is TGCGCCAGCAGGGACGGCCCGAACACCGGGGAGCTGTTTTTT. This encodes CASRDGPNTGELFF.

Here the CDR3 DNA reads TGCGCCAGCAGCTTGGCCGGACAGGCGGAGACCCAGTACTTC. It codes for CASSLAGQAETQYF. The chain combines TRBV5-1 with TRBJ2-5, with 7 bases fitting TRBD1. Germline V gives CDR1 SGHRS, CDR2 YFSETQ. CDR3 length equals 14 residues. With V trimmed by 0 bases and J by 5 bases, 4 bases remained unmatched. Supplemented by reference TRBV5-1 and TRBJ2-5, the full variable domain reads KAGVTQTPRYLIKTRGQQVTLSCSPISGHRSVSWYQQTPGQGLQFLFEYFSETQRNKGNFPGRFSGRQFSNSRSEMNVSTLELGDSALYLCASSLAGQAETQYFGPGTRLLVL.

This clone has only one observation. The CDR3 region is CASSLAQVWGYTF. The CDR3 DNA reads as TGTGCCAGCAGCTTGGCCCAGGTCTGGGGCTACACCTTC. This chain uses TRBV5-6 with TRBJ1-2; unclear D gene. Germline-derived CDR1 and CDR2 are SGHDT and YYEEEE. V lost 0 bases, J lost 8 bases, and 11 bases lay in between. The CDR3 is made up of 13 amino acids.

The chain uses TRBV6-5 and TRBJ1-5; TRBD1 matches at 7 bases. This CDR3 has 16 residues. With 0 bases clipped from V and 1 base from J, the junction kept 3 bases outside the gene matches. In germline, CDR1 is MNHEY, CDR2 SVGAGI. CDR3 nucleotides: TGTGCCAGCAGTTACTCATCCAGGGGGAGCAATCAGCCCCAGCATTTT. Its protein is CASSYSSRGSNQPQHF.

The gene calls are TRBV6-6 and TRBJ2-3; 14 bases align to TRBD2. V gave up 6 bases and J gave up 2 bases; unmatched junction bases: 4. CDR3 length equals 16 residues. The germline V gene encodes CDR1 MNHNY and CDR2 SVGAGI (reference sequence). Written as DNA, the CDR3 is TGTGCCAGCAGCGGGACTAGCGGGGGCTACACAGATACGCAGTATTTT. It specifies CASSGTSGGYTDTQYF.

This clone has only a few counts. J is TRBJ1-1 and V is TRBV11-2, with a tentative D call TRBD1 (5 bases). CDR1 and CDR2 (germline): SGHAT, FQNNGV. Trimming removed 5 bases from V and 8 bases from J, with 15 bases in between. The CDR3 has 13 residues. CDR3: CASSPSQGREAFF. CDR3 DNA: TGTGCCAGCAGCCCTAGTCAGGGAAGGGAAGCTTTCTTT.

The chain combines TRBV5-5 with TRBJ1-5; no clear D. This CDR3 has 14 amino acids. V was pared by 4 bases and J by 1 base, with 9 bases between. Germline CDR1 and CDR2: SGHKS and YYEKEE (reference sequence). CDR3 nucleotide sequence: TGTGCCAGCAGCCGCCGTGGAAGCAATCAGCCCCAGCATTTT. Amino acid sequence: CASSRRGSNQPQHF. Full variable domain (rest looked up from reference TRBV5-5 and TRBJ1-5): DAGVTQSPTHLIKTRGQQVTLRCSPISGHKSVSWYQQVLGQGPQFIFQYYEKEERGRGNFPDRFSARQFPNYSSELNVNALLLGDSALYLCASSRRGSNQPQHFGDGTRLSIL.

The rearrangement uses TRBV18 and TRBJ1-2; 9 nucleotides line up with TRBD1. V gave up 4 bases and J gave up 4 bases; unmatched junction bases: 7. The CDR3 length is 15 residues. Germline assignment: CDR1 KGHSH and CDR2 LQKENI. The CDR3 loop reads CASSQTGGSIYGYTF. CDR3 sequence (DNA): TGTGCCAGCTCACAGACAGGGGGAAGTATCTATGGCTACACCTTC.